This note documents a single T cell receptor (beta chain) sequence. What it binds is not known. Germline-derived CDR1 and CDR2 are SQVTM and ANQGSEA. This CDR3 region has 13 residues. cDNA molecules, individually, were tagged with unique molecular identifiers. TCRdb re-called the 5' RACE reads with MiXCR, one entry per CDR3 protein. Of 15,000 to 20,000 distinct CDR3 sequences listed, around 5.8% are singletons. These data originate in a study of early T cells in non-severe SARS-CoV-2 infection. Looking at the study overall: Sequencing was performed on bulk RNA from unsorted whole blood, leaving chains unpaired. Findings and limits, study-wide: VDJdb matches were skewed toward anti-spike CD8 T cell responses.

Source: whole blood, taken at baseline. The J gene is TRBJ2-3, the V gene TRBV29-1; the D gene could be TRBD1 or TRBD2 (6 bases each). The sequence came from an adult who was a healthcare worker with PCR-confirmed SARS-CoV-2 infection or an uninfected control (not recorded which). The CDR3 protein is CSTKGEGTDTQYF. The CDR3 coding sequence is TGCAGTACGAAGGGGGAGGGCACAGATACGCAGTATTTT.